These T cell receptor beta chains were read from a single sample in a study of neoadjuvant anti-PD-1 for oral cavity cancer. Sequenced by immunoSEQ multiplex PCR; TCRdb stores in-frame clones only, minus some. The data contain more than 7,000 clones, under 70% of them singletons. This sample comprised PBMCs, obtained after nivolumab (anti-PD-1) treatment. The receptors shown here come from a person aged 35-79 years with oral cavity squamous cell carcinoma. CDR3s include the opening cysteine and the closing phenylalanine or tryptophan. The D gene is left open where the match is weak. Clone size is given for some rows only: seen once, a few or many times, or a class if the clone is expanded.

V: TRBV19
J: TRBJ1-4
D: NA
size: NA
CDR3: CASSRRQVIGTTNEKLFF
DNA: TGTGCCAGTAGCCGGAGACAGGTTATCGGAACAACTAATGAAAAACTGTTTTTT

V: TRBV6-1
J: TRBJ2-7
D: NA
size: NA
CDR3: CASNIGTIYEQYF
DNA: TGTGCCAGCAACATCGGGACCATCTACGAGCAGTACTTC

V: TRBV5-1
J: TRBJ2-3
D: TRBD2
size: NA
CDR3: CASSLDGGADTQYF
DNA: TGCGCCAGCAGCTTGGACGGGGGGGCAGATACGCAGTATTTT

V: TRBV30
J: TRBJ2-7
D: NA
size: NA
CDR3: CAWRQGRSYEQYF
DNA: TGTGCCTGGAGACAGGGGAGGTCCTACGAGCAGTACTTC

V: TRBV19
J: TRBJ1-2
D: NA
size: few
CDR3: CASSIDGARVDDGYTF
DNA: TGTGCCAGTAGTATAGACGGCGCCAGGGTCGACGATGGCTACACCTTC

V: TRBV9
J: TRBJ1-1
D: NA
size: NA
CDR3: CASSVGGFPSEAFF
DNA: TGTGCCAGCAGCGTAGGCGGGTTCCCCAGTGAAGCTTTCTTT

V: TRBV9
J: TRBJ1-1
D: TRBD1
size: NA
CDR3: CASSVVPGQGNTEAFF
DNA: TGTGCCAGCAGCGTTGTCCCGGGACAGGGGAACACTGAAGCTTTCTTT

V: TRBV19
J: TRBJ2-7
D: NA
size: NA
CDR3: CASRGTSYEQYF
DNA: TGTGCCAGTAGGGGGACAAGCTACGAGCAGTACTTC

V: TRBV5-1
J: TRBJ2-1
D: NA
size: NA
CDR3: CASSLRQESYNEQFF
DNA: TGCGCCAGCAGCTTGCGACAGGAGTCCTACAATGAGCAGTTCTTC

V: TRBV19
J: TRBJ1-5
D: NA
size: NA
CDR3: CASTPLQGRQAQHF
DNA: TGTGCCAGTACTCCCCTACAGGGTAGGCAGGCCCAGCATTTT

V: TRBV6-1
J: TRBJ1-1
D: NA
size: NA
CDR3: CASSRAGNTEAFF
DNA: TGTGCCAGCAGTAGGGCGGGAAACACTGAAGCTTTCTTT

V: TRBV2
J: TRBJ2-7
D: NA
size: few
CDR3: CAHTTRSNFEQYF
DNA: TGTGCCCATACTACCCGCTCGAACTTCGAGCAGTACTTC

V: TRBV19
J: TRBJ2-1
D: TRBD2
size: NA
CDR3: CASSLGGGTSENEQFF
DNA: TGTGCCAGTAGTTTAGGGGGGGGGACTAGCGAAAATGAGCAGTTCTTC

V: TRBV2
J: TRBJ1-1
D: NA
size: NA
CDR3: CASRNDGVTEAFF
DNA: TGTGCCAGCAGGAATGACGGCGTCACTGAAGCTTTCTTT

V: TRBV27
J: TRBJ1-2
D: TRBD1
size: NA
CDR3: CASSLRIGQGAGYTF
DNA: TGTGCCAGCAGTTTACGGATCGGACAGGGAGCTGGCTACACCTTC

V: TRBV6-5
J: TRBJ1-1
D: NA
size: NA
CDR3: CASRRTATGDTEAFF
DNA: TGTGCCAGCAGGAGGACAGCAACGGGGGACACTGAAGCTTTCTTT

V: TRBV7-8
J: TRBJ2-2
D: NA
size: NA
CDR3: CARSGAHTGELFF
DNA: TGTGCCAGATCGGGGGCTCACACCGGGGAGCTGTTTTTT

V: TRBV25-1
J: TRBJ2-7
D: NA
size: NA
CDR3: CASSSLGRSSYEQYF
DNA: TGTGCCAGCAGCTCGCTGGGACGGTCTTCCTACGAGCAGTACTTC

V: TRBV19
J: TRBJ2-5
D: NA
size: NA
CDR3: CASSIGRAGKVAETQYF
DNA: TGTGCCAGTAGTATAGGGCGGGCAGGGAAGGTGGCGGAGACCCAGTACTTC

V: TRBV2
J: TRBJ1-2
D: NA
size: NA
CDR3: CASSEWRTSYGYTF
DNA: TGTGCCAGCAGTGAATGGCGGACCTCCTATGGCTACACCTTC

V: TRBV4-1
J: TRBJ2-1
D: NA
size: NA
CDR3: CASSLGREQFF
DNA: TGCGCCAGCAGCCTTGGAAGGGAGCAGTTCTTC

V: TRBV18
J: TRBJ2-1
D: NA
size: few
CDR3: CASSPHLWEQFF
DNA: TGTGCCAGCTCACCCCACTTATGGGAGCAGTTCTTC

V: TRBV5-1
J: TRBJ1-2
D: TRBD1
size: NA
CDR3: CASSLDRGLKGYTF
DNA: TGCGCCAGCAGCCTCGACAGGGGGCTTAAAGGCTACACCTTC

V: TRBV14
J: TRBJ2-7
D: NA
size: NA
CDR3: CASSPSSGDAVFMYF
DNA: TGTGCCAGCAGCCCTAGTTCGGGGGATGCGGTTTTTATGTACTTC

V: TRBV7-9
J: TRBJ2-7
D: NA
size: NA
CDR3: CASSLPGTMGQYF
DNA: TGTGCCAGCAGTCTTCCGGGGACCATGGGGCAGTACTTC

V: TRBV19
J: TRBJ2-6
D: NA
size: NA
CDR3: CASSIVGFSSGANVLTF
DNA: TGTGCCAGTAGTATAGTCGGATTCAGCTCTGGGGCCAACGTCCTGACTTTC

V: TRBV6-6
J: TRBJ2-5
D: NA
size: few
CDR3: CASSPSVMETQYF
DNA: TGTGCCAGCAGCCCTAGCGTGATGGAGACCCAGTACTTC

V: TRBV7-2
J: TRBJ1-2
D: NA
size: NA
CDR3: CASSLENYGYTF
DNA: TGTGCCAGCAGCTTAGAAAACTATGGCTACACCTTC

V: TRBV6-5
J: TRBJ2-7
D: NA
size: few
CDR3: CASSYNRGGGYEQYF
DNA: TGTGCCAGCAGTTACAACAGGGGGGGAGGGTACGAGCAGTACTTC

V: TRBV21-1
J: TRBJ2-2
D: NA
size: NA
CDR3: CASRDRGFAGELFF
DNA: TGTGCCAGCCGGGACAGGGGTTTTGCCGGGGAGCTGTTTTTT

V: TRBV6-1
J: TRBJ2-7
D: NA
size: few
CDR3: CASSGAYEQYF
DNA: TGTGCCAGCAGTGGGGCCTACGAGCAGTACTTC

V: TRBV19
J: TRBJ1-1
D: NA
size: NA
CDR3: CASSMMAKANTEAFF
DNA: TGTGCCAGTAGTATGATGGCTAAGGCGAACACTGAAGCTTTCTTT

V: TRBV5-1
J: TRBJ1-2
D: TRBD1
size: NA
CDR3: CASSPGAGQAYGYTF
DNA: TGCGCCAGCAGCCCAGGGGCGGGACAGGCCTATGGCTACACCTTC

V: TRBV19
J: TRBJ2-5
D: TRBD2
size: NA
CDR3: CASSIAPLAGQETQYF
DNA: TGTGCCAGTAGTATCGCCCCTCTAGCGGGGCAAGAGACCCAGTACTTC

V: TRBV19
J: TRBJ1-6
D: NA
size: few
CDR3: CASSIPSGGYNSPLHF
DNA: TGTGCCAGTAGTATTCCTTCCGGCGGGTATAATTCACCCCTCCACTTT

V: TRBV15
J: TRBJ1-6
D: TRBD1
size: NA
CDR3: CATSSSSGGPLHF
DNA: TGTGCCACCAGCAGCTCCTCAGGGGGCCCCCTCCACTTT

V: TRBV29-1
J: TRBJ2-3
D: NA
size: NA
CDR3: CSVDGDRITDTQYF
DNA: TGCAGCGTTGACGGAGACAGGATCACAGATACGCAGTATTTT

V: TRBV19
J: TRBJ1-1
D: NA
size: NA
CDR3: CASSVPGTVLNTEAFF
DNA: TGTGCCAGTAGTGTACCCGGGACGGTTCTCAACACTGAAGCTTTCTTT

V: TRBV5-6
J: TRBJ2-3
D: TRBD2
size: NA
CDR3: CASSLPGGDTDTQYF
DNA: TGTGCCAGCAGCTTGCCGGGAGGGGACACAGATACGCAGTATTTT

V: TRBV19
J: TRBJ2-4
D: NA
size: NA
CDR3: CASRRGDIQYF
DNA: TGTGCCAGTAGGAGGGGAGACATTCAGTACTTC

V: TRBV28
J: TRBJ1-2
D: NA
size: NA
CDR3: CASSPVFPYGYTF
DNA: TGTGCCAGCAGCCCAGTGTTTCCCTATGGCTACACCTTC

V: TRBV10-1
J: TRBJ2-3
D: NA
size: NA
CDR3: CASSGGNVNTQYF
DNA: TGCGCCAGCAGTGGGGGGAACGTGAATACGCAGTATTTT

V: TRBV9
J: TRBJ1-6
D: TRBD1
size: NA
CDR3: CASSSTDRAPSPLHF
DNA: TGTGCCAGCAGCTCAACGGACAGGGCCCCTTCACCCCTCCACTTT

V: TRBV19
J: TRBJ2-3
D: TRBD2
size: NA
CDR3: CASTSGGAGRYTQYF
DNA: TGTGCCAGTACCTCGGGGGGGGCAGGACGATATACGCAGTATTTT

V: TRBV15
J: TRBJ1-1
D: NA
size: NA
CDR3: CATSRGGEGGTEAFF
DNA: TGTGCCACCAGCAGAGGCGGGGAGGGAGGCACTGAAGCTTTCTTT

V: TRBV15
J: TRBJ2-1
D: TRBD1
size: NA
CDR3: CATSRSRTGVRNEQFF
DNA: TGTGCCACCAGCAGGTCCCGGACAGGGGTTCGAAATGAGCAGTTCTTC

V: TRBV9
J: TRBJ1-2
D: NA
size: NA
CDR3: CASRPTGNF
DNA: TGTGCCAGCAGACCTACAGGGAACTTC

V: TRBV11-2
J: TRBJ1-2
D: NA
size: once
CDR3: CASSLDQRRGDNYGYTF
DNA: TGTGCCAGCAGCTTAGATCAACGACGAGGAGATAACTATGGCTACACCTTC

V: TRBV7-9
J: TRBJ2-3
D: TRBD2
size: NA
CDR3: CASSSGLAGADTQYF
DNA: TGTGCCAGCAGCTCCGGACTAGCGGGGGCGGATACGCAGTATTTT

V: TRBV10-2
J: TRBJ2-7
D: TRBD2
size: few
CDR3: CASSEPSGILYEQYF
DNA: TGCGCCAGCAGTGAACCTAGCGGGATTCTCTACGAGCAGTACTTC

V: TRBV10-3
J: TRBJ2-1
D: TRBD2
size: NA
CDR3: CAISGLAGDYNEQFF
DNA: TGTGCCATCAGTGGACTAGCGGGAGATTACAATGAGCAGTTCTTC

V: TRBV11-2
J: TRBJ2-4
D: NA
size: NA
CDR3: CASSPSRRRGNIQYF
DNA: TGTGCCAGCAGCCCTAGCCGGCGGAGGGGAAACATTCAGTACTTC

V: TRBV14
J: TRBJ1-1
D: TRBD1
size: few
CDR3: CASSHATGQGRTEAFF
DNA: TGTGCCAGCAGCCACGCTACGGGACAGGGCCGAACTGAAGCTTTCTTT

V: TRBV5-4
J: TRBJ1-1
D: TRBD1
size: few
CDR3: CASSPGTGGWNTEAFF
DNA: TGTGCCAGCAGCCCTGGGACAGGGGGCTGGAACACTGAAGCTTTCTTT

V: TRBV6-6
J: TRBJ2-1
D: NA
size: once
CDR3: CASGVREQFF
DNA: TGTGCCAGCGGGGTAAGAGAGCAGTTCTTC

V: TRBV27
J: TRBJ2-6
D: TRBD1
size: NA
CDR3: CASSRDSLYGVLTF
DNA: TGTGCCAGCAGCAGGGACAGCCTCTACGGCGTCCTGACTTTC